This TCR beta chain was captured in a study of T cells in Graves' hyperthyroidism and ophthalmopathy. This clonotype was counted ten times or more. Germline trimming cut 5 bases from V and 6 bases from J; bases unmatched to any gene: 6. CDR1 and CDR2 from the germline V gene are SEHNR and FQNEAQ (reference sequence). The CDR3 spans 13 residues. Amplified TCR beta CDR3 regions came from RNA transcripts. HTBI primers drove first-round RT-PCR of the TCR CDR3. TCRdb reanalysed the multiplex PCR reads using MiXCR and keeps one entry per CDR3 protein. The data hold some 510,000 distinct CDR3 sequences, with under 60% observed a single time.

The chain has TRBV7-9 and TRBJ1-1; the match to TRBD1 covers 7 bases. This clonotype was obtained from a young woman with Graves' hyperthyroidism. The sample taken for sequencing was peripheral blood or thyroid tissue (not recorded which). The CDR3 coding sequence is TGTGCCAGCAGCATACAAGGGACAGCTGAAGCTTTCTTT. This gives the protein CASSIQGTAEAFF.